The next 30 T cell receptor beta chains were all read from a single sample in a study of blood T cell repertoires in COVID-19 (dated by TCRdb to 2018 to 2020). Library generation was performed with the immunoSEQ multiplex PCR assay. In its TCRdb copy, this immuneACCESS table keeps in-frame sequences only and misses some clones. Where compared with another copy, unresolved V genes explain less than half of these, and the others have no known cause. This sample gives about 300,000 clones in total; around 89% of them show up just once. The top ten constitute under 8% of the sample. Specimen: peripheral blood. Receptors were obtained from a man between 18 and 35 years old who had recovered from COVID-19.

The rearrangement uses TRBV6-1 and TRBJ1-4; D gene unclear. Per the germline V gene, CDR1 is MNHNS and CDR2 is SASEGT. The CDR3 length is 12 residues. V was pared by 2 bases and J by 15 bases, with 13 bases between. Here the CDR3 reads CASSEYTREVFF. Here the CDR3 DNA reads TGTGCCAGCAGTGAATACACACGGGAAGTGTTTTTT.

V gene TRBV24-1 combines with J gene TRBJ2-2; TRBD1 matches 7 bases. Germline V gives CDR1 KGHDR, CDR2 SFDVKD. CDR3 length equals 16 residues. The junction had 4 bases not matched to a gene; V was cut back by 3 bases and J by 1 base. The DNA for the CDR3 is TGTGCCACCAGTGATCCTAGGACAGGGAACACCGGGGAGCTGTTTTTT. This codes for CATSDPRTGNTGELFF.

The rearrangement links TRBV4-1 to TRBJ2-6; unclear D gene. CDR3 size: 17 residues. Between the trimmed V and J ends, which lost 1 base and 0 bases, there was a span of 10 bases. In germline, CDR1 is MGHRA, CDR2 YSYEKL. Written as DNA, the CDR3 is TGCGCCAGCAGCCAAGGTTTGGCCCGCTCTGGGGCCAACGTCCTGACTTTC. Translation gives CASSQGLARSGANVLTF.

The chain couples TRBV27 to TRBJ2-7, with 7 positions matching TRBD1. Per the germline V gene, CDR1 is MNHEY and CDR2 is SMNVEV (reference sequence). Germline trimming cut 4 bases from V and 2 bases from J; bases unmatched to any gene: 8. The CDR3 consists of 15 residues. For the CDR3, the DNA is TGTGCCAGCAGTTCCCCCTCCGGGACAGCCTACGAGCAGTACTTC. This gives the protein CASSSPSGTAYEQYF.

The V gene is TRBV5-1, the J gene TRBJ2-5; 7 positions match TRBD1. The V segment lost 4 bases and the J segment 0 bases; nucleotides outside the gene matches: 6. Germline CDR1 reads SGHRS; CDR2 reads YFSETQ. The CDR3 is 15 residues long. CDR3 bases: TGCGCCAGCAGCAAGAGTGGGACAGACCAAGAGACCCAGTACTTC. It is translated as CASSKSGTDQETQYF.

This clone was found once. The J gene is TRBJ1-5, the V gene TRBV18; unclear D gene. CDR1 KGHSH and CDR2 LQKENI come from the germline V gene. Trimming cost V 2 bases and J 3 bases, with 11 bases left between them. The CDR3 covers 15 residues. The CDR3 region has the DNA TGTGCCAGCTCACCAGAGGGAATAGACAATCAGCCCCAGCATTTT. Translating gives CASSPEGIDNQPQHF.

This chain joins TRBV18 and TRBJ2-5, with a weak D call TRBD2 (5 bases). Between the trimmed V and J ends, which lost 2 bases and 5 bases, there was a span of 12 bases. Germline V gene data show CDR1 as KGHSH and CDR2 as LQKENI. The CDR3 covers 14 residues. The CDR3 coding sequence is TGTGCCAGCTCACCAATCGGGGTAAGGGAGACCCAGTACTTC. Its translation is CASSPIGVRETQYF.

This chain connects TRBV27 to TRBJ1-1; 8 nucleotides match TRBD1. This CDR3 has 14 amino acids. The germline gives CDR1 MNHEY, CDR2 SMNVEV (reference sequence). Unmatched junction bases numbered 11, after V lost 6 bases and J lost 8 bases. The CDR3 DNA sequence: TGTGCCAGCAGCCTACAGGGGGGCTATGTAGAAGCTTTCTTT. Protein product: CASSLQGGYVEAFF.

This chain connects TRBV30 to TRBJ2-2; possible D gene TRBD2, 5 bases. Deletions cut 5 bases from V and 5 bases from J, with 6 bases between. Germline V gene sequence: CDR1 GTSNPN, CDR2 SVGIG (reference sequence). The CDR3 length is 11 residues. CDR3 bases: TGTGCCTGGGGCGGGACCGGGGAGCTGTTTTTT. Translated: CAWGGTGELFF.

The genes are TRBV6-5 and TRBJ2-1, with TRBD2 matching 8 bases. Germline CDR1 MNHEY, CDR2 SVGAGI. Trimming at V came to 5 bases and at J to 9 bases, leaving 6 bases not matched to a gene. The CDR3 contains 13 residues. DNA for the CDR3: TGTGCCAGCAGTCGAGGACTAGCAGGTGAGCAGTTCTTC. This sequence encodes CASSRGLAGEQFF.

The J gene is TRBJ2-1, the V gene TRBV7-8; D perhaps matches TRBD2 (6 bases). With 2 bases removed from V and 0 bases from J, the gap between germline ends came to 11 bases. This CDR3 has 16 residues. The V gene's germline CDR1 is SGHVS and CDR2 FQNEAQ. The chain's CDR3 is CASSLIAESSYNEQFF. The CDR3 nucleotides read TGTGCCAGCAGCTTAATAGCGGAGAGCTCCTACAATGAGCAGTTCTTC.

The chain employs TRBV18 and TRBJ2-3; 8 positions match TRBD1. This CDR3 comprises 17 residues. V shed 0 bases and J 0 bases; nucleotides not matched to a gene: 5. Germline V gene sequence: CDR1 KGHSH, CDR2 LQKENI. The CDR3 spells CASSPPFGTGSTDTQYF. The CDR3 coding sequence is TGTGCCAGCTCACCACCTTTCGGGACAGGCAGCACAGATACGCAGTATTTT.

This sequence joins TRBV4-2 and TRBJ2-5, with D perhaps matching TRBD2 (7 bases). V lost 0 bases, J lost 5 bases, and 16 bases lay in between. The CDR3 loop spans 16 amino acids. Germline CDR1 reads LGHNA; CDR2 reads YNFKEQ. For the CDR3, the DNA is TGTGCCAGCAGCCAAGATTGGGGGGGGCGAGGGGAGACCCAGTACTTC. Translated: CASSQDWGGRGETQYF.

The genes are TRBV6-1 and TRBJ1-4; D is perhaps TRBD1 (5 bases). This CDR3 contains 14 residues. The V and J ends lost 2 bases and 2 bases respectively, with 6 bases between them. The V gene's germline CDR1 is MNHNS and CDR2 SASEGT. CDR3 nucleotide sequence: TGTGCCAGCAGTGAACGGGGGACTAATGAAAAACTGTTTTTT. Translated, it gives CASSERGTNEKLFF.

This clone was recorded a few times. The chain carries TRBV5-1 and TRBJ2-1; 11 bases are shared with TRBD1. The V gene end was trimmed by 4 bases and the J gene end by 4 bases; junction bases not matched to a gene: 4. CDR3 length: 15 residues. CDR1 and CDR2 (germline): SGHRS, YFSETQ. The CDR3 nucleotides are TGCGCCAGCAGCCAGGGACAGGGGGTGTACAATGAGCAGTTCTTC. Its translation: CASSQGQGVYNEQFF.

This chain connects TRBV4-1 to TRBJ1-3; 8 bases align to TRBD1. V was clipped by 4 bases and J by 0 bases; unmatched bases: 8. CDR1 and CDR2 (germline): MGHRA, YSYEKL. CDR3 size: 17 residues. The CDR3 DNA reads TGCGCCAGCAGCCTATACCCAGGGGGCGACTCTGGAAACACCATATATTTT. Translating gives CASSLYPGGDSGNTIYF.

The chain is built from TRBV4-1 and TRBJ1-2; weak D call: TRBD1 (5 bases). V was shortened by 0 bases and J by 4 bases, with 15 bases between the two germline ends. CDR1 MGHRA and CDR2 YSYEKL come from the germline V gene. The CDR3 spans 16 residues. The CDR3 DNA reads TGCGCCAGCAGCCAAGAGGGGCAGGCGGTTGTCTATGGCTACACCTTC. Its translation: CASSQEGQAVVYGYTF.

This chain joins TRBV7-9 and TRBJ2-7, with 8 bases fitting TRBD1. Germline V gene lookup returns CDR1 SEHNR and CDR2 FQNEAQ (reference sequence). The junction had 7 bases not matched to a gene; V was cut back by 4 bases and J by 5 bases. This CDR3 comprises 14 residues. The CDR3 protein is CASSSGQGGDEQYF. In DNA, the CDR3 is TGTGCCAGCAGCTCCGGACAGGGAGGCGACGAGCAGTACTTC.

The chain carries TRBV29-1 and TRBJ1-4, with TRBD1 as a possible D gene (5 bases). V shed 0 bases and J shed 10 bases, with 12 bases lying between them. Germline V CDR1 and CDR2: SQVTM, ANQGSEA. The CDR3 contains 13 residues. The CDR3 protein is CSVEEGTGGKLFF. The CDR3 DNA follows: TGCAGCGTTGAAGAAGGGACTGGAGGAAAACTGTTTTTT.

A single count supports this clone. This chain uses TRBV7-9 with TRBJ2-7; 8 positions agree with TRBD1. The germline gives CDR1 SEHNR, CDR2 FQNEAQ (reference sequence). This CDR3 has 15 amino acids. J lost 0 bases, V lost 4 bases, and 5 bases had no gene match. Here the CDR3 reads CASSSDRGLSYEQYF. The DNA of the CDR3 is TGTGCCAGCAGCTCCGACAGGGGCCTCTCCTACGAGCAGTACTTC.

This chain links TRBV5-1 with TRBJ2-2; TRBD1 matches at 10 bases. This CDR3 has 14 amino acids. Trimming at V came to 3 bases and at J to 9 bases, leaving 5 bases not matched to a gene. Germline V gene sequence: CDR1 SGHRS, CDR2 YFSETQ. The DNA of the CDR3 is TGCGCCAGCAGCTGGGGGACAGGGGCGAGGGAGCTGTTTTTT. This gives the protein CASSWGTGARELFF.

The V call is TRBV11-2, the J call TRBJ2-1, with 9 bases fitting TRBD2. The CDR3 is 17 residues long. The germline V gene has CDR1 SGHAT and CDR2 FQNNGV. V gave up 5 bases and J gave up 1 base; unmatched junction bases: 9. The CDR3 loop is CASSPWVAGVSYNEQFF. In nucleotides, the CDR3 is TGTGCCAGCAGCCCCTGGGTAGCGGGAGTGTCCTACAATGAGCAGTTCTTC.

This clone occurred once. The rearrangement uses TRBV28 and TRBJ2-5; 8 nucleotides match TRBD1. The CDR3 is made up of 16 amino acids. CDR1 is MDHEN, CDR2 SYDVKM, per germline. Germline trimming cut 2 bases from V and 4 bases from J; bases unmatched to any gene: 9. The CDR3 nucleotides read TGTGCCAGCAGTTTAGGACAGGGAGGCTATCCAGAGACCCAGTACTTC. Protein: CASSLGQGGYPETQYF.

The rearrangement joins TRBV6-5 to TRBJ2-2; no reliable D call. This CDR3 has 16 residues. CDR1 and CDR2 (germline): MNHEY, SVGAGI. Trimming left V 4 bases short and J 0 bases short, with 12 bases between. In DNA form, the CDR3 reads TGTGCCAGCAGTTTACTGGCAAGCGCGAACACCGGGGAGCTGTTTTTT. Translated, it gives CASSLLASANTGELFF.

The rearrangement uses TRBV5-8 and TRBJ2-7; D possibly corresponds to TRBD2 (6 bases). Germline CDR1 is SGHTS and CDR2 is YDEGEE. The CDR3 runs 15 residues. The ends were cut back, 0 bases at V and 7 bases at J, with 17 bases in the middle. The CDR3 reads CASSLGLGGYGEQYF. CDR3 DNA sequence: TGTGCCAGCAGCTTGGGACTAGGCGGGTATGGGGAGCAGTACTTC.

The V call is TRBV5-5, the J call TRBJ2-7; TRBD2 matches 10 bases. This CDR3 has 16 amino acids. The V gene end was trimmed by 3 bases and the J gene end by 4 bases; junction bases not matched to a gene: 10. Germline loops: CDR1 SGHKS, CDR2 YYEKEE (reference sequence). CDR3 region: CASSSAPGLADYEQYF. In nucleotides, the CDR3 is TGTGCCAGCAGCTCCGCGCCCGGACTAGCGGATTACGAGCAGTACTTC.

This clone was counted between two and nine times. The chain combines TRBV7-9 with TRBJ1-1; D is uncertain. V was cut by 3 bases and J by 4 bases, with 3 bases left in between. This CDR3 contains 11 residues. Germline V gives CDR1 SEHNR, CDR2 FQNEAQ (reference sequence). CDR3 in DNA: TGTGCCAGCAGCTTCGGCACTGAAGCTTTCTTT. Translating gives CASSFGTEAFF.

This chain uses TRBV18 with TRBJ1-4; 8 bases align to TRBD1. The CDR3 runs to 14 residues. Losses at the gene ends were 4 bases for V and 6 bases for J; bases not matched to a gene: 4. Germline CDR1 is KGHSH and CDR2 is LQKENI. The CDR3 DNA follows: TGTGCCAGCTCACGGACAGGGCCGGATGAAAAACTGTTTTTT. Translated: CASSRTGPDEKLFF.

Worth noting for this clone: Other DNA sequences in this sample translate to the same CDR3. This rearrangement joins TRBV12-3 or TRBV12-4 to TRBJ1-2; 9 bases agree with TRBD1. The CDR3 is made up of 13 amino acids. V was pared by 3 bases and J by 6 bases, with 2 bases of the junction left unmatched. This chain's CDR3 is CASSFGTGNGYTF. The CDR3 DNA follows: TGTGCCAGCAGTTTCGGGACAGGGAATGGCTACACCTTC.

This clone was recorded a few times. This chain links TRBV10-3 with TRBJ1-1, with 10 nucleotides matching TRBD1. Germline assignment: CDR1 ENHRY and CDR2 SYGVKD. CDR3 length: 16 residues. J was trimmed by 4 bases and V by 3 bases; bases with no gene match: 8. DNA for the CDR3: TGTGCCATCAGTGATGAGGGGACAGGGGTGGGCACTGAAGCTTTCTTT. It encodes CAISDEGTGVGTEAFF.